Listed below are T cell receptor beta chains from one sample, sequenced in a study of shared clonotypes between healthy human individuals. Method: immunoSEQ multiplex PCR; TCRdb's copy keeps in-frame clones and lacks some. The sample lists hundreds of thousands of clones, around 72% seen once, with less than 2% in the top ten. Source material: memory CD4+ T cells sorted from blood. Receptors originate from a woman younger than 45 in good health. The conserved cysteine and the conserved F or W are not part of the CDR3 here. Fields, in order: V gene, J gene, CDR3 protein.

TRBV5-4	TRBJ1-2	ASSPIDTEDGYT
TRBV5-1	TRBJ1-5	ASSPTAGSNQPQH
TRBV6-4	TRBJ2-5	ASSSAAPGGGLMYQETQY
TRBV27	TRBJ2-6	ASSPSHSGANVLT
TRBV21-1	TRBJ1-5	ASSMEGNQPQH
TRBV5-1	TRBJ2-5	ASSLRQGVETQY
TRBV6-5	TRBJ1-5	ASSLGPEQPQH
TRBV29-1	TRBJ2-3	SVNKGDTQY
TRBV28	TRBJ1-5	ASSLSVTGNSNQPQH
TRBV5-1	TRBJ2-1	ASSLGGSSYNEQF
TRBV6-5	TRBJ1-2	ASGPANYGYT
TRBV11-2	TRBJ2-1	ASSLVAGLAAQYEQF
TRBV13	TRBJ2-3	ASRVRETDTQY
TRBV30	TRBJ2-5	AWTARGQGGETQY
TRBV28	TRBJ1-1	ASSLRTGNGEAF
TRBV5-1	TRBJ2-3	ASSLRETDTQY
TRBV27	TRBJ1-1	ASSLSGLNTEAF
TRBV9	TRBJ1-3	ASSPPGAVGNTIY
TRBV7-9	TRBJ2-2	ASSLTRGRTGELF
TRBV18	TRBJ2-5	ASSPGGGSQETQY
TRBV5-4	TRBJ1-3	ASSLVQGVGNTIY
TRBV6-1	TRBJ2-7	ASSEPGQARLGQY
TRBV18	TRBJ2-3	ASSPESSTDTQY
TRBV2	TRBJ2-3	ASSAQPLSADTQY
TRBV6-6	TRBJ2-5	ASSPRIQETQY
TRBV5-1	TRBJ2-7	ASSLGTSGSQIYEQY
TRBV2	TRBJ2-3	ASSEMDPVLDTQY
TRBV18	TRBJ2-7	ASSPGHYEQY
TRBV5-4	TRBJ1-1	ASSYDGNTEAF
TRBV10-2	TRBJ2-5	ASRDSRAGETQY
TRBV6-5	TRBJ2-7	ASTPSFGIYEQY
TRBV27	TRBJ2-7	ASGGSGLGEQY
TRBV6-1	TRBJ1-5	ASRDGSNQPQH
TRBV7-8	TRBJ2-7	ASSQVGTDYEQY
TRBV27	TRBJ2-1	ASSRRGESYNEQF
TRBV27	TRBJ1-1	ASSFADSVTEAF
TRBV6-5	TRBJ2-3	ASSRGQETTDTQY
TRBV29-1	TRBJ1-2	SVGGQGAAGYT
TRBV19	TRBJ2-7	ASSRGFSSYEQY
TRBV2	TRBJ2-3	ASSEDPPGVGDTQY
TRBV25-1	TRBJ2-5	ASSGTGTLGETQY
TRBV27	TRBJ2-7	ASSRDRGVNEQY
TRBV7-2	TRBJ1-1	ASSPQRDTEAF
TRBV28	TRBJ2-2	ASIDRNTGELF
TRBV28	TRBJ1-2	ASRSSEAGYT
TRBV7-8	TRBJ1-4	ASSFEGEKLF
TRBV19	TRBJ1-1	ASTMGAGAF
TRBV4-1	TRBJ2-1	ASSQPTSGAYNEQF
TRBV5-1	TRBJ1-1	ASCLQRNTEAF
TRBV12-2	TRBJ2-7	ASRSRVSGRSYEQY
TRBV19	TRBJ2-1	ASTMGLAGGHNEQF
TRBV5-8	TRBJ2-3	ASSFGQDTDTQY
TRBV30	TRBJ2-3	AWLPQGLAAPLLQY
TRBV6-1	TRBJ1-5	ASSDPGGGNQPQH
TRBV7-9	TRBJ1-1	ASSLAGTGGEAF
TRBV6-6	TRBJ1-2	ASSYSDRGLYGYT
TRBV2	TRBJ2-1	ASSEWDGYNEQF
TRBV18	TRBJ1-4	ASSPRRVLNEKLF
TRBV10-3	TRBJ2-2	AISEQSGGPTNTGELF
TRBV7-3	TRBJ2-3	ASSPGLATDTQY